Listed below are T cell receptor beta chains from one sample, sequenced in a study of cytomegalovirus exposure and HLA in healthy donors. Sequencing was performed with immunoSEQ multiplex PCR; in TCRdb, only in-frame clones are kept and a portion is missing. The table records around 130,000 clones, roughly 90% of them present only once. Sequencing was carried out using PBMCs. All receptors derive from a man aged 25-40 years in good health and CMV-seronegative. Both conserved end residues are part of each CDR3. The order of the fields is D gene, V gene, J gene, clone size, CDR3 DNA, CDR3 protein. A D gene is named only where the DNA matches it firmly. The size field is filled for only some rows; it gives once, few, many or a size class.

D: TRBD2; V: TRBV7-7; J: TRBJ2-5; size: .; DNA: TGTGCCAGCAGTACCGTGGGGGGGAAGCTGGAGACCCAGTACTTC; CDR3: CASSTVGGKLETQYF
D: .; V: TRBV10-2; J: TRBJ2-7; size: once; DNA: TGCGCCAGCAGCACAGGTTACGAGCAGTACTTC; CDR3: CASSTGYEQYF
D: TRBD2; V: TRBV19; J: TRBJ2-1; size: .; DNA: TGTGCCAGTAGTATAGGCCCCACGGGACTAGCGGAAACCTACAATGAGCAGTTCTTC; CDR3: CASSIGPTGLAETYNEQFF
D: .; V: TRBV9; J: TRBJ2-7; size: .; DNA: TGTGCCAGCAGCGTAGGGGGGGTGGCCTACGAGCAGTACTTC; CDR3: CASSVGGVAYEQYF
D: TRBD1; V: TRBV18; J: TRBJ1-2; size: .; DNA: TGTGCCAGCTCATCCCGACAGGGGGCTGGCGGCTACACCTTC; CDR3: CASSSRQGAGGYTF
D: .; V: TRBV12-5; J: TRBJ2-6; size: .; DNA: TGTGCTAGTGGTTCCGTAGACTCTGGGGCCAACGTCCTGACTTTC; CDR3: CASGSVDSGANVLTF
D: .; V: TRBV7-9; J: TRBJ2-5; size: few; DNA: TGTGCCAGCAGCTCGGACACACAAGAGACCCAGTACTTC; CDR3: CASSSDTQETQYF
D: .; V: TRBV5-6; J: TRBJ1-1; size: .; DNA: TGTGCCAGCAGTGCTGCCCCCGACTTGAACACTGAAGCTTTCTTT; CDR3: CASSAAPDLNTEAFF
D: .; V: TRBV4-2; J: TRBJ2-7; size: .; DNA: TGTGCCAGCAGCCAAGTCCTTCAGGGTTTATCTTACGAGCAGTACTTC; CDR3: CASSQVLQGLSYEQYF
D: TRBD1; V: TRBV6-5; J: TRBJ1-5; size: .; DNA: TGTGCCAGCAGTTACACGACAGGGATAAGCAATCAGCCCCAGCATTTT; CDR3: CASSYTTGISNQPQHF
D: TRBD1; V: TRBV6-1; J: TRBJ2-7; size: .; DNA: TGTGCCAGCGGCAGGTTAGACAGGGACGAGCAGTACTTC; CDR3: CASGRLDRDEQYF
D: TRBD1; V: TRBV27; J: TRBJ1-5; size: .; DNA: TGTGCCAGCAGTTTATCCCCCCCCCGACAGGGAGGTCGGCCCCAGCATTTT; CDR3: CASSLSPPRQGGRPQHF
D: TRBD2; V: TRBV9; J: TRBJ2-2; size: .; DNA: TGTGCCAGCAGCGTAGCGGGGGGGAGGAACACCGGGGAGCTGTTTTTT; CDR3: CASSVAGGRNTGELFF
D: TRBD1; V: TRBV6-6; J: TRBJ1-2; size: .; DNA: TGTGCCAGTGACAGGGAGGCCTTGGGTGGCTACACCTTC; CDR3: CASDREALGGYTF
D: .; V: TRBV4-3; J: TRBJ2-2; size: .; DNA: TGCGCCAGCAGCCACTCAACAGGGTCACTGCTTAACACCGGGGAGCTGTTTTTT; CDR3: CASSHSTGSLLNTGELFF
D: TRBD1; V: TRBV4-3; J: TRBJ1-2; size: once; DNA: TGCGCCAGCAGCAAGTACCAGGGGGACTATGGCTACACCTTC; CDR3: CASSKYQGDYGYTF